The 5 T cell receptor beta chains in this list originate from one sample, sequenced in a study of blood T cells in healthy people across ages. With a J-beta primer mix and a sample-barcoded 5' primer, a second PCR ran about 6 to 11 cycles. A single record per CDR3 protein comes from TCRdb applying MiXCR to the 5' RACE reads. The table lists some 860,000 distinct CDR3 sequences, around 50% of them singletons, with roughly 24% in the top ten. The sample consisted of blood. The source is a man aged 35 to 55 in good health.

The gene calls are TRBV13 and TRBJ2-5; D is undetermined. The CDR3 contains 15 residues. The V end was cut by 5 bases, the J end by 0 bases, with 13 bases between. In germline, CDR1 is PRHDT, CDR2 FYEKMQ (reference sequence). The CDR3 bases are TGTGCCAGCAGCCGTAATGGTGGCAACCAAGAGACCCAGTACTTC. This encodes CASSRNGGNQETQYF.

The chain is built from TRBV28 and TRBJ1-1; D is undetermined. The ends were cut back, 5 bases at V and 4 bases at J, with 17 bases in the middle. Germline CDR1 and CDR2: MDHEN and SYDVKM. CDR3 length: 15 amino acids. CDR3 in amino acids: CASSPIHRIPTEAFF. CDR3 nucleotide sequence: TGTGCCAGCAGTCCAATTCATCGTATCCCCACTGAAGCTTTCTTT.

This clonotype was detected once. The DNA of the CDR3 is TGTGCCAGCAGTCAGGGAGGACGGAGAGGACTAGGAGCTTTCTTT. Residues: CASSQGGRRGLGAFF. V and J are TRBV3-1 and TRBJ1-1; perhaps TRBD1 as D (5 bases). The V and J ends lost 6 bases and 10 bases respectively, with 24 bases between them. The CDR3 loop spans 15 amino acids. Looked up from germline, CDR1 is LGHDT and CDR2 is YNNKEL (reference sequence). Variable domain in full (rest from reference TRBV3-1 and TRBJ1-1): DTAVSQTPKYLVTQMGNDKSIKCEQNLGHDTMYWYKQDSKKFLKIMFSYNNKELIINETVPNRFSPKSPDKAHLNLHINSLELGDSAVYFCASSQGGRRGLGAFFGQGTRLTVV.

This chain uses TRBV7-9 with TRBJ2-1; 8 bases fit TRBD1. CDR1 and CDR2 from the germline V gene are SEHNR and FQNEAQ (reference sequence). V was clipped by 4 bases and J by 2 bases; unmatched bases: 7. The CDR3 is made up of 16 amino acids. CDR3 sequence: CASSSDRGQTYNEQFF. DNA for the CDR3: TGTGCCAGCAGCTCCGACAGGGGACAAACCTACAATGAGCAGTTCTTC.

The rearrangement joins TRBV7-9 to TRBJ2-7; 16 nucleotides agree with TRBD2. V gave up 5 bases and J gave up 4 bases; unmatched junction bases: 5. The CDR3 covers 16 residues. Germline values: CDR1 SEHNR, CDR2 FQNEAQ (reference sequence). This chain's CDR3 is CASSTPGLAGGYEQYF. CDR3 DNA: TGTGCCAGCAGCACCCCGGGACTAGCGGGAGGGTACGAGCAGTACTTC.